The present TCR beta chain was sequenced within a study of blood T cell repertoires in COVID-19. Across the whole study: From the United States, Italy and Spain came samples of acute and convalescent COVID-19. T cells, B-cell-depleted T cells, or PBMCs supplied cDNA or gDNA.

One Seattle source followed patients from active infection through their disease course. Original handling: Reference gene primer amplification yielded estimated nucleated cell counts. Only in-frame clones appear in the TCRdb table, and some are missing; sequencing was by immunoSEQ multiplex PCR. That table gives V, J and clone size, and the DNA gave D and trimming. The sample lists some 330,000 clones; under 90% were seen once. A word on this clone: The junction differs from germline at one of its ends, possibly a read error.

CDR3 size: 13 residues. Germline V gene data show CDR1 as SNHLY and CDR2 as FYNNEI. The TCR sequence derives from a woman in her twenties or thirties with COVID-19, enrolled during active disease. The chain has TRBV2 and TRBJ1-2; D is perhaps TRBD1 (5 bases). The sequencing sample was made of peripheral blood. The CDR3 loop is CASSEVTALLTSF. The CDR3 bases are TGTGCCAGCAGTGAGGTGACAGCCCTTCTAACGTCCTTC.